The 29 T cell receptor beta chains listed next were all sequenced from one sample in a study of blood T cell repertoires in COVID-19. Measured with immunoSEQ multiplex PCR; TCRdb has only the in-frame clones, and not every one. The sample lists approximately 240,000 clones; 82% were seen once. Sequences were obtained from peripheral blood. These TCRs come from a woman older than 75 with active or convalescent COVID-19.

V is TRBV7-9 and J is TRBJ1-1; the D is unclear. CDR1 SEHNR and CDR2 FQNEAQ come from the germline V gene (reference sequence). The CDR3 contains 13 residues. The V gene lost 1 base and the J gene lost 3 bases, with 6 bases spanning the gap. The CDR3 DNA reads TGTGCCAGCAGCTTAGTCGGGGACACTGAAGCTTTCTTT. Its protein product is CASSLVGDTEAFF. The variable domain in full, with the rest retrieved from reference TRBV7-9 and TRBJ1-1, is DTGVSQNPRHKITKRGQNVTFRCDPISEHNRLYWYRQTLGQGPEFLTYFQNEAQLEKSRLLSDRFSAERPKGSFSTLEIQRTEQGDSAMYLCASSLVGDTEAFFGQGTRLTVV.

This clone was counted ten times or more. This chain joins TRBV5-1 and TRBJ1-5, with 7 nucleotides matching TRBD1. Germline lookup yields CDR1 SGHRS and CDR2 YFSETQ. There are 15 residues in the CDR3. V trimming: 0 bases; J trimming: 5 bases; junction bases outside the gene matches: 5. CDR3 region: CASSLAGQGDQPQHF. Here the CDR3 DNA reads TGCGCCAGCAGCTTGGCCGGGCAGGGGGATCAGCCCCAGCATTTT.

The genes are TRBV12-3 or TRBV12-4 and TRBJ1-1, with no clear D. V lost 6 bases and J 4 bases, leaving 12 bases between the germline ends. The CDR3 is 13 residues long. The CDR3, as DNA: TGTGCCAGCAGCCTCACAAGAGGCACTGAAGCTTTCTTT. This sequence encodes CASSLTRGTEAFF.

The CDR3 is CASSPGLAGGIGTDTQYF. Here the CDR3 DNA reads TGTGCCAGCAGCCCGGGACTAGCGGGGGGAATAGGCACAGATACGCAGTATTTT. The chain recombines TRBV3-1 (or the pseudogene TRBV3-2) with TRBJ2-3, with 15 bases lining up with TRBD2. The CDR3 contains 18 residues. Germline CDR1 reads LGHDT; CDR2 reads YNNKEL (reference sequence). Trimming cost V 4 bases and J 1 base; bases outside gene matches: 6.

The chain links TRBV5-1 to TRBJ2-1; weak D call: TRBD2 (6 bases). CDR1 SGHRS and CDR2 YFSETQ come from the germline V gene. The CDR3 has 16 residues. V was shortened by 1 base and J by 9 bases, with 20 bases between the two germline ends. The DNA of the CDR3 is TGCGCCAGCAGCTTGCGGCGGGAAGTGTGGAGGGGTGAGCAGTTCTTC. Its protein product is CASSLRREVWRGEQFF.

This chain uses TRBV19 with TRBJ2-7; 7 bases are shared with TRBD1. The trim removed 6 bases at V and 5 bases at J, leaving 4 bases unmatched. Germline CDR1 and CDR2: LNHDA and SQIVND (reference sequence). The CDR3 is 12 residues long. The CDR3 spells CASRDRYDEQYF. Written as DNA, the CDR3 is TGTGCCAGTAGGGACAGGTATGACGAGCAGTACTTC.

This rearrangement joins TRBV2 to TRBJ1-4; no clear D. V gave up 3 bases and J gave up 4 bases, with 9 bases separating them. Germline V CDR1 and CDR2: SNHLY, FYNNEI. This CDR3 has 14 amino acids. The CDR3 DNA sequence: TGTGCCAGCAGTGATGGGAGGTTTAATGAAAAACTGTTTTTT. Amino acid sequence: CASSDGRFNEKLFF.

The chain is built from TRBV28 and TRBJ1-5, with 7 bases aligning to TRBD1. With V trimmed by 5 bases and J by 6 bases, 7 bases remained unmatched. Per the germline V gene, CDR1 is MDHEN and CDR2 is SYDVKM. This CDR3 contains 14 residues. CDR3 DNA: TGTGCCAGCAGTGGACAGGTTTCTACTCAGCCCCAGCATTTT. Its protein is CASSGQVSTQPQHF.

V usage is TRBV10-3 and J usage is TRBJ1-1, with TRBD1 identical over 8 bases. The CDR3 is made up of 13 amino acids. In germline, CDR1 is ENHRY, CDR2 SYGVKD. J lost 6 bases, V lost 6 bases, and 6 bases had no gene match. CDR3: CAIREQGEAEAFF. For the CDR3, the DNA is TGTGCCATCAGGGAACAGGGGGAGGCTGAAGCTTTCTTT.

This clone showed up just a few times. The chain joins TRBV7-2 to TRBJ2-1; TRBD2 is a possible D gene (5 bases). CDR1 is SGHTA and CDR2 is FQGNSA in the germline V gene. V shed 2 bases and J shed 9 bases, with 20 bases lying between them. This CDR3 spans 16 amino acids. The CDR3 reads CASSLKTGPGYSEQFF. As DNA, the CDR3 is TGTGCCAGCAGCTTAAAGACGGGCCCGGGATATAGTGAGCAGTTCTTC.

This clone was detected a few times. The chain carries TRBV19 and TRBJ2-3; D ambiguous. Trimming took off 6 bases at V and 5 bases at J, with 9 bases between the two ends. Germline assignment: CDR1 LNHDA and CDR2 SQIVND (reference sequence). The length of the CDR3 is 12 residues. This CDR3 reads CASRLSGDTQYF. The CDR3 bases are TGTGCCAGTAGGTTGAGTGGAGATACGCAGTATTTT. The variable domain in full, completed from reference TRBV19 and TRBJ2-3, reads DGGITQSPKYLFRKEGQNVTLSCEQNLNHDAMYWYRQDPGQGLRLIYYSQIVNDFQKGDIAEGYSVSREKKESFPLTVTSAQKNPTAFYLCASRLSGDTQYFGPGTRLTVL.

This rearrangement joins TRBV10-2 to TRBJ1-1; D is unresolved. The CDR3 extends over 12 amino acids. The germline V gene encodes CDR1 WSHSY and CDR2 SAAADI. V lost 2 bases, J lost 2 bases, and 3 bases lay in between. The CDR3 spells CASSELNTEAFF. CDR3 in DNA: TGCGCCAGCAGTGAGCTAAACACTGAAGCTTTCTTT.

The chain has TRBV4-1 and TRBJ2-3; 11 positions agree with TRBD2. Germline V gene lookup returns CDR1 MGHRA and CDR2 YSYEKL. V lost 0 bases and J lost 3; bases outside the gene matches: 5. The CDR3 sequence is 17 residues long. The CDR3 spells CASSQDSGGAGTDTQYF. CDR3 in DNA: TGCGCCAGCAGCCAAGATAGCGGGGGGGCCGGGACAGATACGCAGTATTTT.

V and J are TRBV12-3 or TRBV12-4 and TRBJ1-6; no definite D call. V gave up 5 bases and J gave up 11 bases, with 10 bases separating them. CDR3 size: 12 residues. CDR3 DNA sequence: TGTGCCAGCAGTCCGATACAAACACCCCTCCACTTT. Protein sequence: CASSPIQTPLHF.

The chain couples TRBV5-1 to TRBJ2-1, with D possibly TRBD1 on 6 matching bases. Germline loops: CDR1 SGHRS, CDR2 YFSETQ. Trimming removed 4 bases at V and 7 bases at J, with 12 bases between. The CDR3 extends over 13 amino acids. The CDR3 coding sequence is TGCGCCAGCAGCCACCGCCAGGGGAATGAGCAGTTCTTC. Amino acids: CASSHRQGNEQFF.

The CDR3 is CSVLQGWNTEAFF. As DNA, the CDR3 is TGCAGCGTGCTACAGGGTTGGAACACTGAAGCTTTCTTT. The rearrangement links TRBV29-1 to TRBJ1-1, with TRBD1 as a possible D gene (6 bases). This CDR3 has 13 residues. From germline, CDR1 is SQVTM and CDR2 ANQGSEA. V lost 6 bases to trimming and J lost 1 base, with 12 bases between them.

This chain links TRBV6-5 with TRBJ1-4, with 8 bases aligning to TRBD1. Germline V gene data show CDR1 as MNHEY and CDR2 as SVGAGI. This CDR3 contains 13 residues. With V trimmed by 6 bases and J by 4 bases, 1 base remained unmatched. DNA for the CDR3: TGTGCCAGCAGGGGACAGGATAATGAAAAACTGTTTTTT. Its translation: CASRGQDNEKLFF.

The DNA of the CDR3 is TGTGCCTGGAGGGGACTAAGCTACAATGAGCAGTTCTTC. Residues: CAWRGLSYNEQFF. The V gene is TRBV30, the J gene TRBJ2-1; 7 bases align to TRBD2. The junction had 2 bases not matched to a gene; V was cut back by 3 bases and J by 3 bases. The CDR3 is made up of 13 amino acids. From germline, CDR1 is GTSNPN and CDR2 SVGIG (reference sequence).

The chain has TRBV6-5 and TRBJ2-3, with no clear D. The CDR3 has 15 amino acids. Germline V gene data show CDR1 as MNHEY and CDR2 as SVGAGI. Trimming took 5 bases from V and 0 from J, leaving 12 bases between them. CDR3 bases: TGTGCCAGCAGTAACATCACCTTTAGCACAGATACGCAGTATTTT. It is translated as CASSNITFSTDTQYF.

The chain is built from TRBV19 and TRBJ1-1; D unclear. Germline loops: CDR1 LNHDA, CDR2 SQIVND (reference sequence). This CDR3 comprises 15 residues. V lost 3 bases to trimming and J lost 11 bases, with 22 bases between them. The CDR3 here is CASSIGFGLASSAFF. Here the CDR3 DNA reads TGTGCCAGTAGTATCGGGTTCGGTCTAGCCTCCTCGGCTTTCTTT.

This clone was observed once. The V gene is TRBV7-2, the J gene TRBJ2-1; no firm D call. The germline gives CDR1 SGHTA, CDR2 FQGNSA. The CDR3 consists of 15 residues. V was cut by 1 base and J by 4 bases, with 11 bases left in between. For the CDR3, the DNA is TGTGCCAGCAGCTTAGGGCCAGTTGTGTACAATGAGCAGTTCTTC. Protein product: CASSLGPVVYNEQFF.

This chain links TRBV4-1 with TRBJ1-6; a possible D gene is TRBD1 (5 bases). CDR3 length: 16 residues. Germline-derived CDR1 and CDR2 are MGHRA and YSYEKL. The V end was cut by 0 bases, the J end by 10 bases, with 16 bases between. The CDR3 sequence is CASSQEGLGAGSPLHF. In nucleotides, the CDR3 is TGCGCCAGCAGCCAAGAGGGGTTAGGGGCCGGGTCACCCCTCCACTTT.

In this sample, this clone turned up a few times. The V call is TRBV3-1 (or the pseudogene TRBV3-2), the J call TRBJ1-1, with TRBD1 matching 8 bases. Germline V lookup: CDR1 LGHDT, CDR2 YNNKEL (reference sequence). The CDR3 sequence is 15 residues long. After removal of 4 bases from V and 4 bases from J, the junction contained 8 bases not matched to a gene. The CDR3 DNA reads TGTGCCAGCAGCCCCCGGACAGGGAGCGGCACTGAAGCTTTCTTT. Residues: CASSPRTGSGTEAFF.

The chain links TRBV5-1 to TRBJ1-2; D might be TRBD1 (5 bases). Germline V CDR1 and CDR2: SGHRS, YFSETQ. V lost 0 bases to trimming and J lost 5 bases, with 14 bases between them. CDR3 length equals 15 residues. CDR3: CASSLAVGTSYGYTF. Here the CDR3 DNA reads TGCGCCAGCAGCTTGGCCGTAGGGACTTCGTATGGCTACACCTTC. The full variable domain, in which reference TRBV5-1 and TRBJ1-2 provide the parts outside the CDR3, is KAGVTQTPRYLIKTRGQQVTLSCSPISGHRSVSWYQQTPGQGLQFLFEYFSETQRNKGNFPGRFSGRQFSNSRSEMNVSTLELGDSALYLCASSLAVGTSYGYTFGSGTRLTVV.

This chain joins TRBV7-9 and TRBJ2-5, with D possibly TRBD2 on 8 matching bases. The germline V and J ends were trimmed by 5 bases and 5 bases, with 24 bases remaining between them. Germline CDR1 reads SEHNR; CDR2 reads FQNEAQ (reference sequence). CDR3 length equals 17 residues. CDR3 sequence reads: CASSVGQVAGGWETQYF. The CDR3, as DNA: TGTGCCAGCAGCGTAGGACAGGTGGCGGGAGGTTGGGAGACCCAGTACTTC.

The V gene is TRBV5-1, the J gene TRBJ2-1, with a weak D call TRBD2 (6 bases). V dropped 4 bases and J dropped 0 bases, with 17 bases sitting between them. Germline CDR1 and CDR2: SGHRS and YFSETQ. This CDR3 comprises 17 residues. The CDR3 loop is CASSPAGRTNSYNEQFF. Here the CDR3 DNA reads TGCGCCAGCAGCCCCGCTGGGCGGACTAACTCCTACAATGAGCAGTTCTTC.

V is TRBV5-1 and J is TRBJ1-6; TRBD1 agrees at 7 bases. V lost 4 bases, J lost 5 bases, and 6 bases stayed unmatched. In germline, CDR1 is SGHRS, CDR2 YFSETQ. The CDR3 has 15 amino acids. The CDR3 DNA sequence: TGCGCCAGCAGCCCAGGGACAGACCATAATTCACCCCTCCACTTT. Protein: CASSPGTDHNSPLHF. Full variable domain (outside the CDR3, taken from reference TRBV5-1 and TRBJ1-6): KAGVTQTPRYLIKTRGQQVTLSCSPISGHRSVSWYQQTPGQGLQFLFEYFSETQRNKGNFPGRFSGRQFSNSRSEMNVSTLELGDSALYLCASSPGTDHNSPLHFGNGTRLTVT.

This chain joins TRBV5-1 and TRBJ1-3, with D tentatively TRBD1 (6 bases). Trimming took 3 bases from V and 2 from J, leaving 15 bases between them. CDR3 length: 16 residues. Germline-derived CDR1 and CDR2 are SGHRS and YFSETQ. DNA of the CDR3: TGCGCCAGCAGCTCCCAGGGGTTTCAGCCTGGAAACACCATATATTTT. Translating gives CASSSQGFQPGNTIYF.

The J gene is TRBJ2-5, the V gene TRBV7-2, with 7 positions matching TRBD1. Germline V gene data show CDR1 as SGHTA and CDR2 as FQGNSA. CDR3 length: 14 amino acids. The V segment lost 5 bases and the J segment 4 bases; nucleotides outside the gene matches: 7. DNA of the CDR3: TGTGCCAGCAGCGAGGGGGCGTTACGAGAGACCCAGTACTTC. It is translated as CASSEGALRETQYF. The full variable domain, in which reference TRBV7-2 and TRBJ2-5 provide the parts outside the CDR3, is GAGVSQSPSNKVTEKGKDVELRCDPISGHTALYWYRQSLGQGLEFLIYFQGNSAPDKSGLPSDRFSAERTGGSVSTLTIQRTQQEDSAVYLCASSEGALRETQYFGPGTRLLVL.